Below are 13 T cell receptor beta chains sequenced from a single sample in a study of T cells in women clearing cervical HPV infection. Produced via immunoSEQ multiplex PCR; TCRdb's table is partial and in-frame only. This sample contains some 39,000 clones. Sequenced sample: blood buffy coat. Source of these receptors: a woman aged 18-70 years with a cervical HPV16 infection that either progressed to CIN3+ or cleared (not recorded which).

About this clone itself: At one end, the junction sequence differs from germline, possibly due to a read error. The CDR3 reads CASSQDSGRLFF. CDR3 DNA, as far as it was read: TGCGCCAGCAGCCAGGACTCGGGGAGA. This chain uses TRBV4-2 with TRBJ1-4, with unresolved D. Coverage ceases 3 residues before the CDR3 finishes, and the germline J gene fills in the end. The CDR3 has 12 residues. CDR1 LGHNA and CDR2 YNFKEQ come from the germline V gene.

For this clone: One junction end disagrees with the germline gene, perhaps due to a read error. The read finishes 3 residues shy of the CDR3 end, and the germline J gene is used to complete it. The rearrangement uses TRBV13 and TRBJ2-7, with TRBD2 as a possible D gene (7 bases). In germline, CDR1 is PRHDT, CDR2 FYEKMQ (reference sequence). This CDR3 has 14 amino acids. The CDR3 reads CANSPWGGAHEQYF. CDR3 bases read: TGTGCCAACAGCCCTTGGGGGGGGGCCCACGAG. Combining the CDR3 with reference TRBV13 and TRBJ2-7 gives the whole variable domain AAGVIQSPRHLIKEKRETATLKCYPIPRHDTVYWYQQGPGQDPQFLISFYEKMQSDKGSIPDRFSAQQFSDYHSELNMSSLELGDSALYFCANSPWGGAHEQYFGPGTRLTVT.

About this clone: The read ends 3 residues before the CDR3 terminus; that terminus is restored from the germline J gene. V is TRBV7-6 and J is TRBJ1-6, with 7 bases aligning to TRBD1. The V gene's germline CDR1 is SGHVS and CDR2 FNYEAQ. Trimming at V came to 1 base and at J to 6 bases, leaving 3 bases not matched to a gene. The length of the CDR3 is 15 residues. Incomplete CDR3 DNA: TGTGCCAGCAGCTTAGAACAGGGGTTTAATTCACCC. Translating gives CASSLEQGFNSP. The CDR3 in its entirety is CASSLEQGFNSPLHF.

Points on this clone: The CDR3 end falls 3 residues outside the read, so it is completed with the germline J gene. The chain links TRBV29-1 to TRBJ2-3; possibly TRBD1 for D (6 bases). The V end was cut by 4 bases, the J end by 1 base, with 15 bases between. The length of the CDR3 is 15 residues. From germline, CDR1 is SQVTM and CDR2 ANQGSEA. The sequenced CDR3 bases are TGCAGCGTTGTCAAAGCGGCAGGGGGCACAGATACG. Translating gives CSVVKAAGGTDT. The CDR3 reads in full as CSVVKAAGGTDTQYF.

On this clone itself: The CDR3 end lies 3 residues beyond the end of the read and is filled in from the germline J gene. The V and J genes are TRBV14 and TRBJ1-3; D gene ambiguous. The V gene's germline CDR1 is SGHDN and CDR2 FVKESK. V shed 2 bases and J shed 0 bases, with 11 bases lying between them. The CDR3 totals 16 residues. The sequenced part of the CDR3 DNA is TGTGCCAGCAGCCAACGCAGGTCAGGCTCTGGAAACACC. Encoded protein: CASSQRRSGSGNT. The full-length CDR3 reads as CASSQRRSGSGNTIYF.

With regard to this clone: The read finishes 3 residues shy of the CDR3 end, and the germline J gene is used to complete it. The rearrangement joins TRBV30 to TRBJ2-1; D is perhaps TRBD2 (5 bases). The V gene lost 3 bases and the J gene lost 7 bases, with 10 bases spanning the gap. This CDR3 spans 12 amino acids. Per germline, CDR1 GTSNPN and CDR2 SVGIG (reference sequence). The DNA read from the CDR3 is TGTGCCTGGAGCAACTCGGGGAATGAG. Translation: CAWSNSGNE. The entire CDR3 sequence reads CAWSNSGNEQFF.

Worth noting for this clone: Read sequence stops 3 residues before the CDR3 end, and the germline J gene provides the missing end. The V and J genes are TRBV6-2 or TRBV6-3 and TRBJ2-7; no reliable D call. V was shortened by 7 bases and J by 0 bases, with 13 bases between the two germline ends. The CDR3 totals 14 residues. Per the germline V gene, CDR1 is MNHEY and CDR2 is SVGEGT. CDR3 bases read: TGTGCCAGCAAGCCCGGGTTTAGCTCCTACGAG. Protein sequence: CASKPGFSSYE. The whole CDR3 sequence is CASKPGFSSYEQYF.

On this clone itself: The CDR3 end falls 3 residues outside the read, so it is completed with the germline J gene. The rearrangement joins TRBV18 to TRBJ2-7; 13 bases fit TRBD2. The ends lost 5 bases at V and 0 bases at J; junction bases unmatched: 4. Per germline, CDR1 KGHSH and CDR2 LQKENI. The CDR3 runs 16 residues. The CDR3 loop is CASSGTSGKSSYEQYF. The sequenced part of the CDR3 DNA is TGTGCCAGCTCAGGGACTAGCGGGAAAAGCTCCTACGAG.

Comments on this clone: Coverage ceases 3 residues before the CDR3 finishes, and the germline J gene fills in the end. This sequence joins TRBV5-1 and TRBJ2-1; 12 bases align to TRBD2. Germline assignment: CDR1 SGHRS and CDR2 YFSETQ. V gave up 3 bases and J gave up 7 bases; unmatched junction bases: 11. The CDR3 extends over 17 amino acids. This CDR3 reads CASSSAQLAGGTNEQFF. The part of the CDR3 DNA that was read is TGCGCCAGCAGCTCAGCCCAACTAGCGGGAGGTACGAATGAG.

Turning to this clone: The read ends 3 residues early relative to the CDR3; the germline J gene fills the gap. V and J are TRBV18 and TRBJ2-3, with a possible D match to TRBD2 (5 bases). Germline CDR1 KGHSH, CDR2 LQKENI. This CDR3 region has 14 residues. CDR3 in amino acids: CASSRGLGEEAQYF. Incomplete CDR3 DNA: TGTGCCAGCTCACGAGGACTGGGAGAAGAGGCG.

Of note for this clone: Read coverage stops 3 residues before the CDR3 terminus; the germline J gene supplies the remainder. The chain is built from TRBV20-1 and TRBJ1-2; 9 bases map to TRBD1. Losses at the gene ends were 5 bases for V and 7 bases for J; bases not matched to a gene: 8. This CDR3 is built from 13 residues. Germline CDR1 and CDR2: DFQATT and SNEGSKA (reference sequence). The CDR3 bases that were read are TGCAGTGCTGCCCCGGGACAGGGTCGTGGC. Amino acid sequence: CSAAPGQGRG. The whole CDR3 sequence is CSAAPGQGRGYTF.

About this clone: The CDR3 end falls 3 residues outside the read, so it is completed with the germline J gene. The chain links TRBV7-6 to TRBJ2-1; the D gene is possibly TRBD2 (6 bases). Germline CDR1 SGHVS, CDR2 FNYEAQ. Trimming cost V 0 bases and J 7 bases, with 16 bases left between them. The CDR3 loop spans 16 amino acids. The part of the CDR3 DNA that was read is TGTGCCAGCAGCTTAGCGCAGGGAGGAGGGTGGAATGAG. Translated, it gives CASSLAQGGGWNE. The CDR3 in its entirety is CASSLAQGGGWNEQFF.

Comment on this clone: The CDR3 goes on 3 residues after the read ends, and that part is filled in from the germline J gene. This sequence joins TRBV20-1 and TRBJ2-7; D possibly corresponds to TRBD1 (5 bases). Trimming left V 5 bases short and J 0 bases short, with 14 bases between. This CDR3 has 14 residues. Germline V CDR1 and CDR2: DFQATT, SNEGSKA (reference sequence). The sequenced part of the CDR3 DNA is TGCAGTGCTGGCGAATCCGGACACTCCTACGAG. As protein: CSAGESGHSYE. The whole CDR3 is CSAGESGHSYEQYF.